The count of the clone carrying this TCR beta chain is one. Its antigen is not known. This sample was taken from a study of cytomegalovirus exposure and HLA in healthy donors. Study-wide points: Both high specificity and high sensitivity reportedly marked the classifier's diagnosis of cytomegalovirus status. With further analysis later on, most CMV-associated TCR beta chains appeared HLA-restricted. Productive status was seen about 90% or about 30% of the time for most TCR beta V segments in an earlier analysis.

It was with 60 Vbeta and 13 Jbeta primers that the PCR ran. Under the authors' procedure: Some 80 million unique TCR beta chains, 8.5 million to 14 million shared, were counted in a later analysis. TCRdb's table, derived via immunoSEQ multiplex PCR, lists solely in-frame clones and lacks some. V and J calls and clone size come straight from that table; D and trimming were deduced from the DNA. The sample includes over 40,000 clones, roughly 64% of them seen just once. The source is a man in his fifties or sixties in good health and CMV-seropositive. The sequenced sample was PBMCs.

The CDR3 bases are TGTGCCAGCGGCAGGGGTCGAACCGGGGAGCTGTTTTTT. It translates to CASGRGRTGELFF. This rearrangement joins TRBV6-5 to TRBJ2-2; a weak D match, TRBD1 (6 bases). Deletions cut 8 bases from V and 5 bases from J, with 12 bases between. The CDR3 is 13 amino acids. Germline CDR1 is MNHEY and CDR2 is SVGAGI.